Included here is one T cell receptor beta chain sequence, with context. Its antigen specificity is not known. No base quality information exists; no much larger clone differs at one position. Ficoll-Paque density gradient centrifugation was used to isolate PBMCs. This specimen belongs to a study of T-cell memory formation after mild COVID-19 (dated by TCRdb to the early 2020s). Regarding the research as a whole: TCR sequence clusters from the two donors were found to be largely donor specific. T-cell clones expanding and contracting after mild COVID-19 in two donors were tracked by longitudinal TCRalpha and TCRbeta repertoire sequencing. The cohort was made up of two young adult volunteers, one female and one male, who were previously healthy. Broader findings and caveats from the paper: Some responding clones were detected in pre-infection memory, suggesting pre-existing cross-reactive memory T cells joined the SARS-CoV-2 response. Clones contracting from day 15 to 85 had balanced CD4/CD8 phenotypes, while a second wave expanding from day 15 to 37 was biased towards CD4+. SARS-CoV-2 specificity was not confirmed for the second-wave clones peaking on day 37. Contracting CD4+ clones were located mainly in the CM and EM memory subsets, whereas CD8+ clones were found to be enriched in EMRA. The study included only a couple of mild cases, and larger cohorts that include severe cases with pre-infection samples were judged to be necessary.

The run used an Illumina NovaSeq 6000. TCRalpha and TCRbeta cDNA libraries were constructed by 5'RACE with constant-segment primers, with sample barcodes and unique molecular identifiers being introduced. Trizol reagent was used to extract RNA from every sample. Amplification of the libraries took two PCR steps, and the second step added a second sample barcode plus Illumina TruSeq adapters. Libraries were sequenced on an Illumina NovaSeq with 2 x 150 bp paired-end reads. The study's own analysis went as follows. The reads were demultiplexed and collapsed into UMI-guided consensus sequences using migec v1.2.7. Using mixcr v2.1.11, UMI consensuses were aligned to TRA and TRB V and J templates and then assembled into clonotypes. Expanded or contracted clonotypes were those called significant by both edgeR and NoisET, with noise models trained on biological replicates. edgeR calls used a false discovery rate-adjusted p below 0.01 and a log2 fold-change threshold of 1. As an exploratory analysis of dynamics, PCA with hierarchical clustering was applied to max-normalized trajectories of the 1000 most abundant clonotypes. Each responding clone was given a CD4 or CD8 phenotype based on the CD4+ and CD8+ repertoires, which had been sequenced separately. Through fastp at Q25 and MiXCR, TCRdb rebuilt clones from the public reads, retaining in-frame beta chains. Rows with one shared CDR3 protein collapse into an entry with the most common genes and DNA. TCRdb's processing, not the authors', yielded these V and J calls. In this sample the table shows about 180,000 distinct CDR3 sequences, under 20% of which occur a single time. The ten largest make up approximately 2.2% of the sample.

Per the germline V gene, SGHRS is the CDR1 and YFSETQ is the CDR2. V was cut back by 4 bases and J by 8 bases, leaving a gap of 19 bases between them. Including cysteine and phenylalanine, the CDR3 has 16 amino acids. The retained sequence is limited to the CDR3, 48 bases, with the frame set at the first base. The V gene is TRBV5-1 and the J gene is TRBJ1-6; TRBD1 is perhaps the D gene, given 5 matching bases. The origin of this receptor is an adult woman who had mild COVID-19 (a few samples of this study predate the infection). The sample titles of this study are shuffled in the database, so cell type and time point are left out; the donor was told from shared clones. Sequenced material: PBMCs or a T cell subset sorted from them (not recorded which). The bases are TGCGCCAGCAGCGGCCTACGAGGGGCCCGCGATTCACCCCTCCACTTT. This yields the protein CASSGLRGARDSPLHF.